This T cell receptor (beta chain) derives from a study of cytomegalovirus exposure and HLA in healthy donors. This CDR3 has 14 residues. Germline CDR1 GTSNPN, CDR2 SVGIG (reference sequence). V was cut by 2 bases and J by 3 bases, with 14 bases left in between. Researchers ran the PCR with 60 Vbeta and 13 Jbeta primers. Assay used: immunoSEQ multiplex PCR; TCRdb lists only in-frame clones, some missing. Of around 100,000 clones in the sample, roughly 88% were seen once. The chain combines TRBV30 with TRBJ2-7; D is possibly TRBD2 (7 bases). This clonotype was obtained from a young woman in good health and CMV-seronegative. The sample comprised PBMCs. The DNA of the CDR3 is TGTGCCTGGAGTCGAGGGGGGGAGCTCTACGAGCAGTACTTC. As protein: CAWSRGGELYEQYF.